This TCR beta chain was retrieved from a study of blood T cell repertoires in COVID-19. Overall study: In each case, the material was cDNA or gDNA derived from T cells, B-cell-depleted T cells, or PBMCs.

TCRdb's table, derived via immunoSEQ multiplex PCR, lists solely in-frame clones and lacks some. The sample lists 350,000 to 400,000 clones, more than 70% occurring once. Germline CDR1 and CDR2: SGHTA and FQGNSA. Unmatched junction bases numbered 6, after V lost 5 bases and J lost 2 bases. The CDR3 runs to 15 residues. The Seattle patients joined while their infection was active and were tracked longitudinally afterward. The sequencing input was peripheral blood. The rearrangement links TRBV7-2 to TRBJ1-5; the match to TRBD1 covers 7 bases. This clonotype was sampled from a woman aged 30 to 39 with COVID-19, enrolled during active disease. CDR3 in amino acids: CASSPDRAGNQPQHF. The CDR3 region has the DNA TGTGCCAGCAGCCCCGACAGGGCGGGCAATCAGCCCCAGCATTTT.